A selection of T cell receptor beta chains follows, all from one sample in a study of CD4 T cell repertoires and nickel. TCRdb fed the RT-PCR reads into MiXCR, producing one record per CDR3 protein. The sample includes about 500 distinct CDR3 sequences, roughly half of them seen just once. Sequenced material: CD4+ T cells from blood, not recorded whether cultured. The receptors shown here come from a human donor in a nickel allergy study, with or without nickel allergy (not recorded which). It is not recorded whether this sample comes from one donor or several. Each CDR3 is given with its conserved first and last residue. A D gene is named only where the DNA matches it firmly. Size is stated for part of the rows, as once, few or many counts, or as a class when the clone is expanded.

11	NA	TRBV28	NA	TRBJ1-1	CASSETRKAFF	TGTGCCAGCAGTGAAACGAGAAAAGCTTTCTTT
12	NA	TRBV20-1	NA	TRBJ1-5	CSARFGNQPQHF	TGCAGTGCTCGTTTTGGCAATCAGCCCCAGCATTTT
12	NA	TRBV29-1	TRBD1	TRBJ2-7	CSVRGHTHEQYF	TGCAGCGTGAGGGGGCACACACACGAGCAGTACTTC
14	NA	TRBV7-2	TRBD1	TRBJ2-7	CASSLTGYRYEQYF	TGTGCCAGCAGCCTGACAGGGTACCGGTACGAGCAGTACTTC
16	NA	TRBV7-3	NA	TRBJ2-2	CASSLTGRGDTGELFF	TGTGCCAGCAGCTTAACAGGACGGGGTGACACCGGGGAGCTGTTTTTT
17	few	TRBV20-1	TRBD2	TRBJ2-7	CSARDLAGGSSSYEQYF	TGCAGTGCTAGAGATCTCGCGGGAGGGTCCTCCTCCTACGAGCAGTACTTC
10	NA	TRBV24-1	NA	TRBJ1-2	CATYPYGYTF	TGTGCCACCTACCCCTATGGCTACACCTTC
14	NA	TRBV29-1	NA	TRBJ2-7	CSVEGGTETYEQYF	TGCAGCGTTGAAGGGGGGACCGAGACCTACGAGCAGTACTTC
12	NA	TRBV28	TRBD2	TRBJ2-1	CASISRENEQFF	TGTGCCAGCATCTCGCGGGAGAATGAGCAGTTCTTC
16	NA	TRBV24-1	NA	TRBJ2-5	CATSDSSETSEETQYF	TGTGCCACCAGTGATTCCTCCGAGACATCTGAAGAGACCCAGTACTTC
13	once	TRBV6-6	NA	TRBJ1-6	CASSSTVNSPLHF	TGTGCCAGCAGTTCCACAGTGAATTCACCCCTCCACTTT
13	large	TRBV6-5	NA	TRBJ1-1	CASSYSQNTEAFF	TGTGCCAGCAGTTACTCGCAGAACACTGAAGCTTTCTTT
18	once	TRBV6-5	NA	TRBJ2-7	CASSPSFHVPRVRYEQYF	TGTGCCAGCAGTCCCTCGTTCCACGTCCCCAGGGTTCGGTACGAGCAGTACTTC
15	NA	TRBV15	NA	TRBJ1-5	CATSSRGGRNQPQHF	TGTGCCACCAGCAGTCGAGGAGGGCGAAATCAGCCCCAGCATTTT
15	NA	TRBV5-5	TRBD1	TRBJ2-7	CASSLQGTGSYEQYF	TGTGCCAGCAGCTTACAGGGGACGGGCTCCTACGAGCAGTACTTC
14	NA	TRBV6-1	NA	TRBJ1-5	CASTKDSINQPQHF	TGTGCCAGCACCAAAGACAGCATCAATCAGCCCCAGCATTTT
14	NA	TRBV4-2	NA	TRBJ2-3	CASSQDRGPDTQYF	TGTGCCAGCAGCCAAGATCGAGGGCCAGATACGCAGTATTTT
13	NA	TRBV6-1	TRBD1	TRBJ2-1	CASSSQGANEQFF	TGTGCCAGCAGTTCTCAGGGGGCAAATGAGCAGTTCTTC
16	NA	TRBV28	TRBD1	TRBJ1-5	CASSLPGGGSNQPQHF	TGTGCCAGCAGTTTACCAGGGGGCGGTAGCAATCAGCCCCAGCATTTT
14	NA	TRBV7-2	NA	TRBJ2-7	CASSLAGYSYEQYF	TGTGCCAGCAGCTTGGCGGGGTACTCCTACGAGCAGTACTTC
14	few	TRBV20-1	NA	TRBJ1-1	CSARGARGNTEAFF	TGCAGTGCTAGAGGTGCCCGGGGGAACACTGAAGCTTTCTTT
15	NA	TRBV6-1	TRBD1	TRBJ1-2	CASSEEGTGVYGYTF	TGTGCCAGCAGTGAAGAAGGGACAGGGGTCTATGGCTACACCTTC
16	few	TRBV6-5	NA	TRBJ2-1	CASSYSPHSGSNEQFF	TGTGCCAGCAGTTACTCGCCGCATAGTGGGAGCAATGAGCAGTTCTTC
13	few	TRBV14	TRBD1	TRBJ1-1	CASSLDRFTEAFF	TGTGCCAGCAGCCTGGACAGGTTCACTGAAGCTTTCTTT
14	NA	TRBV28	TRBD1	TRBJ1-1	CASSSGQGRFEAFF	TGTGCCAGCAGTTCGGGACAGGGCCGATTTGAAGCTTTCTTT
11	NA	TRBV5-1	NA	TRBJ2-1	CASSLVDEQFF	TGCGCCAGCAGCTTGGTCGATGAGCAGTTCTTC
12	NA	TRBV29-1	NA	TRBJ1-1	CSGRGVNTEAFF	TGCAGCGGGCGGGGGGTGAACACTGAAGCTTTCTTT
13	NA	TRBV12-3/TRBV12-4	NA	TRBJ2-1	CASKKGTYNEQFF	TGTGCCAGCAAGAAGGGAACCTACAATGAGCAGTTCTTC
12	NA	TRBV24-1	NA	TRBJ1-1	CATSDLLGAAFF	TGTGCCACCAGTGATTTGCTGGGGGCAGCTTTCTTT
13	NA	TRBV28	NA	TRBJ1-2	CASSLKGYYGYTF	TGTGCCAGCAGTTTAAAGGGGTACTATGGCTACACCTTC
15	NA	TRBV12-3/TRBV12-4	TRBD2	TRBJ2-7	CASSPTSGKNYEQYF	TGTGCCAGCAGTCCTACTAGCGGGAAGAACTACGAGCAGTACTTC
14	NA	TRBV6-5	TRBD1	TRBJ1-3	CASSYNRGSHTIYF	TGTGCCAGCAGTTATAACAGGGGATCTCACACCATATATTTT
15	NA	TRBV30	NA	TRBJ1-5	CAWGTGTTSNQPQHF	TGTGCCTGGGGAACCGGGACGACTAGCAATCAGCCCCAGCATTTT
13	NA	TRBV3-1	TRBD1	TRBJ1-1	CASSQFTGVGAFF	TGTGCCAGCAGCCAGTTTACAGGGGTAGGAGCTTTCTTT
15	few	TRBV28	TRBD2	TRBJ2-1	CASSLVAGVYNEQFF	TGTGCCAGCAGTTTAGTAGCGGGAGTCTACAATGAGCAGTTCTTC
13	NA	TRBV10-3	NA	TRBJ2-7	CAISQDRYYEQYF	TGTGCCATCAGTCAGGACCGATACTACGAGCAGTACTTC
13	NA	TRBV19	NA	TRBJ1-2	CATTLAGHYGYTF	TGTGCCACTACCTTGGCGGGACACTATGGCTACACCTTC
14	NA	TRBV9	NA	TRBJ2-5	CASSVGLYQETQYF	TGTGCCAGCAGCGTAGGTCTATACCAAGAGACCCAGTACTTC
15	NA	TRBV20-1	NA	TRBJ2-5	CSARVPAETPETQYF	TGCAGTGCTAGAGTCCCTGCAGAGACTCCAGAGACCCAGTACTTC
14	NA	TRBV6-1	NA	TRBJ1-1	CASSAGPGATEAFF	TGTGCCAGCAGTGCAGGCCCGGGGGCCACTGAAGCTTTCTTT
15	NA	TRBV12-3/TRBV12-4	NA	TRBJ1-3	CASRRGANSGNTIYF	TGTGCCAGCCGTAGGGGGGCTAACTCTGGAAACACCATATATTTT
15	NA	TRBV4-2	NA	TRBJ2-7	CASSQESQGFYEQYF	TGTGCCAGCAGCCAAGAATCCCAGGGTTTCTACGAGCAGTACTTC
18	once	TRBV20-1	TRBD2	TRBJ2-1	CSARDSAVASGIYNEQFF	TGCAGTGCTAGAGATTCGGCTGTTGCTAGCGGGATTTACAATGAGCAGTTCTTC
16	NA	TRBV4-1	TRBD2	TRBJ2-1	CASSQESAGVYNEQFF	TGCGCCAGCAGCCAAGAATCGGCGGGAGTGTACAATGAGCAGTTCTTC
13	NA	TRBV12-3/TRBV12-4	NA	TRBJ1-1	CASRLFGDTEAFF	TGTGCCAGCAGGTTATTTGGGGACACTGAAGCTTTCTTT
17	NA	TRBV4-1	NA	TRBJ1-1	CASSPLGIGRGNTEAFF	TGCGCCAGCAGCCCTCTTGGAATCGGGCGGGGGAACACTGAAGCTTTCTTT
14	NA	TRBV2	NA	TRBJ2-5	CASSETLNQETQYF	TGTGCCAGCAGTGAGACACTGAACCAAGAGACCCAGTACTTC
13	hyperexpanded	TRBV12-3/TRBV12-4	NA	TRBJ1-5	CASSSGTNQPQHF	TGTGCCAGCAGTTCCGGGACGAATCAGCCCCAGCATTTT
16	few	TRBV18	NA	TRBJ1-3	CASSPPGFGSGNTIYF	TGTGCCAGCTCACCCCCCGGCTTTGGGTCTGGAAACACCATATATTTT
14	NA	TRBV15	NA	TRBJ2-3	CATSTGSITDTQYF	TGTGCCACCAGCACCGGGTCCATTACAGATACGCAGTATTTT
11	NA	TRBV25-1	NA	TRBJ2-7	CASSWMHEQYF	TGTGCCAGCAGCTGGATGCACGAGCAGTACTTC
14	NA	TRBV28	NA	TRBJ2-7	CASSSIAQLYEQYF	TGTGCCAGCAGTTCGATCGCACAGCTCTACGAGCAGTACTTC
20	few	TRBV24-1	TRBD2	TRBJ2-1	CATSEHHGLAGIPEDNEQFF	TGTGCCACCAGTGAACATCATGGACTAGCGGGAATCCCAGAAGACAATGAGCAGTTCTTC
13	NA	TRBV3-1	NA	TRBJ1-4	CASSPGPNEKLFF	TGTGCCAGCAGCCCCGGCCCAAATGAAAAACTGTTTTTT
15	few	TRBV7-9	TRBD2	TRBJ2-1	CASSFFSGPYNEQFF	TGTGCCAGCAGCTTTTTTAGCGGGCCTTACAATGAGCAGTTCTTC
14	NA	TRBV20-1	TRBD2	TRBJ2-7	CSACRLAGAAEQYF	TGCAGTGCTTGCCGACTAGCGGGAGCGGCAGAGCAGTACTTC
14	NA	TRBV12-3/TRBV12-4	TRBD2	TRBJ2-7	CASSVAGGTYEQYF	TGTGCCAGCAGTGTAGCGGGAGGGACCTACGAGCAGTACTTC
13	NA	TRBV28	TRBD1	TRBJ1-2	CATHRGSLYGYTF	TGTGCCACCCACAGGGGGTCCCTCTATGGCTACACCTTC
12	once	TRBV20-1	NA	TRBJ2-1	CSARGTYNEQFF	TGCAGTGCTAGAGGGACATACAATGAGCAGTTCTTC
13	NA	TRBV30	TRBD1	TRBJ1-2	CAWRWDRTYGYTF	TGTGCCTGGAGATGGGACAGAACCTATGGCTACACCTTC